This T cell receptor beta chain was sequenced for a study of T cell responses to AZD1222 COVID-19 vaccine. Whole-study findings and limits: Mostly white British, mostly female donors; authors suggested clonal diversity may be underestimated. Only five to seven individuals given AZD1222 were seropositive at baseline. Spike as a whole was targeted by vaccine-associated CD4 TCRs, dominant at 160-218 and 743-854. Spike-specific TCR breadth and depth were elevated following two AZD1222 doses.

The CDR3 contains 15 residues. From germline, CDR1 is MNHEY and CDR2 SVGAGI. The ends lost 6 bases at V and 7 bases at J; junction bases unmatched: 8. In the case of this clone: The antigen is undetermined.

The method was immunoSEQ multiplex PCR; TCRdb's version includes in-frame clones alone and lacks a portion of them. The sample has approximately 84,000 clones, approximately 83% seen once. The chain is built from TRBV6-5 and TRBJ1-6; 8 bases are a match to TRBD1. The sequenced sample was peripheral blood, obtained 28 days after the second AZD1222 dose. This TCR was recovered from an adult who received the AZD1222 COVID-19 vaccine. The CDR3 region has the DNA TGTGCCAGCAGACCCTACAGGGGGTGGAATTCACCCCTCCACTTT. Protein: CASRPYRGWNSPLHF.